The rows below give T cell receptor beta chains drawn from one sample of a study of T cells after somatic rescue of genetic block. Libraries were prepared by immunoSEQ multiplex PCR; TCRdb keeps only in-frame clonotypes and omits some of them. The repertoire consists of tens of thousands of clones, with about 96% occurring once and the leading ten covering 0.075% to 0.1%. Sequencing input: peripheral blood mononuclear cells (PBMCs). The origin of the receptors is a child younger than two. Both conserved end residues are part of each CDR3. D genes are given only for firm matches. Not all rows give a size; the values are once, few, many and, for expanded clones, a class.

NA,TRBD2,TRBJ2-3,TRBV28,TGTGCCGCCCGGGGGGTCACAGATACGCAGTATTTT,CAARGVTDTQYF
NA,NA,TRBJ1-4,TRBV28,TGTGCCAGCAGTTTAATGGGTCGACAGGCAACTAATGAAAAACTGTTTTTT,CASSLMGRQATNEKLFF
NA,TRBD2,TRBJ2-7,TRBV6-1,TGTGCCAGCAGCGGACTAGCGGGAGTCGAGCAGTACTTC,CASSGLAGVEQYF
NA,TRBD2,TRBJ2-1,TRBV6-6,TGTGCCAGCAGGACCGGGACTAGCGGGAGGGAGCAGTTCTTC,CASRTGTSGREQFF
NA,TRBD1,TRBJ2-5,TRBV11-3,TGTGCCAGCAGCCTACCGGGACAGGGAGAGACCCAGTACTTC,CASSLPGQGETQYF
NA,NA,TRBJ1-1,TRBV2,TGTGCCAGCAGTGAACAAAACACTGAAGCTTTCTTT,CASSEQNTEAFF
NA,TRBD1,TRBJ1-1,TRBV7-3,TGTGCCAGCAGCCCGACAGGGGGGGCTACTGAAGCTTTCTTT,CASSPTGGATEAFF
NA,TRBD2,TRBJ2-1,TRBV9,TGTGCCAGCAGCGTACTAGCGGCCAATGAGCAGTTCTTC,CASSVLAANEQFF
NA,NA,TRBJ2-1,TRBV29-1,TGCAGCCGCCCGAAGGTAGCGGCGCACTCCTACAATGAGCAGTTCTTC,CSRPKVAAHSYNEQFF
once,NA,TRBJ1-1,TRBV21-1,TGTGCCAGCAGCAAAGGTCCGCCGAACACTGAAGCTTTCTTT,CASSKGPPNTEAFF
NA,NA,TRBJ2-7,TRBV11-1,TGTGCCAGCAGCTTATTTGCCCTGCGGGCGGACGAGCAGTACTTC,CASSLFALRADEQYF
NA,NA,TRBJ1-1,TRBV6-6,TGTGCCAGCAGTTACGCGGGCGGAACTGAAGCTTTCTTT,CASSYAGGTEAFF
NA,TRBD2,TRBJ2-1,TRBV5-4,TGTGCCAGCAGCTATAGCGGGATCTCCTACAATGAGCAGTTCTTC,CASSYSGISYNEQFF
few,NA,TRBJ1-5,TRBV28,TGTGCCAGCAGTTTACAGGGCAATCAGCCCCAGCATTTT,CASSLQGNQPQHF
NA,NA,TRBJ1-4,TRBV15,TGTGCCACCAGCAGAGATCCGTCTGAAAAACTGTTTTTT,CATSRDPSEKLFF
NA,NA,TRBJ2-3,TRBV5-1,TGCGCCAGCAGCTGGGACAGCACAGATACGCAGTATTTT,CASSWDSTDTQYF
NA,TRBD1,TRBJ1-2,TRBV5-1,TGCGCCAGCAGCTTGAACTCCGGGACAGGGAACTATGGCTACACCTTC,CASSLNSGTGNYGYTF
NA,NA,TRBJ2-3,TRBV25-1,TGTGCCAGCAGTGAATGGACACAGGTGAGTAGGACAGATACGCAGTATTTT,CASSEWTQVSRTDTQYF
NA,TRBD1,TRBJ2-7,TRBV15,TGTGCCACCAGAACCGGGACAGGCCCTTGGTACGAGCAGTACTTC,CATRTGTGPWYEQYF